Below are 28 T cell receptor beta chains sequenced from a single sample in a study of blood T cell repertoires in COVID-19. Only in-frame clones appear in the TCRdb table, and some are missing; sequencing was by immunoSEQ multiplex PCR. The sample has roughly 400,000 clones; more than 70% are singletons. The specimen was PBMCs or T cells enriched from blood (not recorded which). Receptor source: a woman between 18 and 30 years old who had been exposed to COVID-19.

The chain employs TRBV7-2 and TRBJ2-3; possibly TRBD2 for D (7 bases). This CDR3 spans 15 amino acids. Germline V gives CDR1 SGHTA, CDR2 FQGNSA. The V gene lost 11 bases and the J gene lost 3 bases, with 21 bases spanning the gap. The CDR3 spells CAGSLGGGLTDTQYF. The CDR3 nucleotides read TGTGCCGGATCCTTGGGGGGGGGCTTAACAGATACGCAGTATTTT. The full variable domain, completed using reference TRBV7-2 and TRBJ2-3, is GAGVSQSPSNKVTEKGKDVELRCDPISGHTALYWYRQSLGQGLEFLIYFQGNSAPDKSGLPSDRFSAERTGGSVSTLTIQRTQQEDSAVYLCAGSLGGGLTDTQYFGPGTRLTVL.

The chain joins TRBV19 to TRBJ2-1; D unresolved. The CDR3 totals 12 residues. The V gene's germline CDR1 is LNHDA and CDR2 SQIVND (reference sequence). Trimming pared 7 bases from V and 9 bases from J, leaving 13 bases between. Written as DNA, the CDR3 is TGTGCCAGTATGTCCCAGGCACTTGAGCAGTTCTTC. Translation: CASMSQALEQFF. The whole variable domain, remainder taken from reference TRBV19 and TRBJ2-1, is DGGITQSPKYLFRKEGQNVTLSCEQNLNHDAMYWYRQDPGQGLRLIYYSQIVNDFQKGDIAEGYSVSREKKESFPLTVTSAQKNPTAFYLCASMSQALEQFFGPGTRLTVL.

This clone came up many times. This rearrangement joins TRBV29-1 to TRBJ2-5; TRBD1 is a possible D gene (6 bases). The V end lost 5 bases, the J end lost 2 bases, and 12 bases lay between the germline ends. This CDR3 spans 13 amino acids. Germline CDR1 SQVTM, CDR2 ANQGSEA. The CDR3, as DNA: TGCAGCGTTAAGACAGGACCTCAAGAGACCCAGTACTTC. This gives the protein CSVKTGPQETQYF.

CDR3 in DNA: TGTGCCAGCAGTCTACCCCCGGGGATTTCCTCCTACGAGCAGTACTTC. It encodes CASSLPPGISSYEQYF. V gene TRBV28 combines with J gene TRBJ2-7; D possibly corresponds to TRBD2 (5 bases). CDR1 and CDR2 from the germline V gene are MDHEN and SYDVKM. This CDR3 is 16 amino acids long. The V end lost 5 bases, the J end lost 0 bases, and 17 bases lay between the germline ends.

This chain joins TRBV3-1 (or the pseudogene TRBV3-2) and TRBJ2-7, with 7 bases fitting TRBD2. This CDR3 has 14 residues. The trim removed 0 bases at V and 6 bases at J, leaving 5 bases unmatched. CDR1 and CDR2 (germline): LGHDT, YNNKEL (reference sequence). This chain's CDR3 is CASSQERELSEQYF. The CDR3 DNA reads TGTGCCAGCAGCCAAGAGCGGGAGTTGTCCGAGCAGTACTTC.

The gene calls are TRBV5-1 and TRBJ1-1; the D is unclear. This CDR3 region has 15 residues. Germline V gene lookup returns CDR1 SGHRS and CDR2 YFSETQ. Trimming stripped 4 bases from V and 5 bases from J, with 18 bases between. DNA of the CDR3: TGCGCCAGCAGCCCCGGACTGGGTATGTTGACTGAAGCTTTCTTT. Encoded protein: CASSPGLGMLTEAFF.

This clone has a single count. The CDR3 DNA follows: TGTGCCAGCAGTGGGGCTAGCGACCCGACGCAGTATTTT. It encodes CASSGASDPTQYF. The rearrangement links TRBV25-1 to TRBJ2-3, with D possibly being TRBD2 (6 bases). Germline assignment: CDR1 MGHDK and CDR2 SYGVNS. V shed 4 bases and J shed 9 bases, with 14 bases lying between them. The length of the CDR3 is 13 residues.

In its sample, this clone was seen a few times. V is TRBV10-3 and J is TRBJ2-1; TRBD2 aligns across 8 bases. Trimming removed 6 bases from V and 6 bases from J; junction bases left unmatched: 10. Per germline, CDR1 ENHRY and CDR2 SYGVKD. This CDR3 spans 15 amino acids. In DNA, the CDR3 is TGTGCCATCAGGGGGAGCGGGAGTCCGGGCAATGAGCAGTTCTTC. Amino acids: CAIRGSGSPGNEQFF.

The chain employs TRBV28 and TRBJ1-2; a possible D gene is TRBD1 (5 bases). Germline CDR1 reads MDHEN; CDR2 reads SYDVKM. The CDR3 spans 15 residues. Deletions cut 8 bases from V and 5 bases from J, with 21 bases between. CDR3 nucleotide sequence: TGTGCCAGCGCGTCCGCGGGTGGAGGGGATTATGGCTACACCTTC. As protein: CASASAGGGDYGYTF.

The V call is TRBV6-5, the J call TRBJ2-7, with TRBD2 matching over 10 bases. Germline assignment: CDR1 MNHEY and CDR2 SVGAGI. The CDR3 spans 14 residues. V dropped 10 bases and J dropped 1; count of bases not matched to a gene: 7. The CDR3 reads CATLSTSGSYEQYF. The CDR3 DNA follows: TGTGCCACCCTATCGACTAGCGGGTCCTACGAGCAGTACTTC.

This rearrangement joins TRBV27 to TRBJ2-1, with 8 bases matching TRBD2. The CDR3 covers 17 residues. The V gene end was trimmed by 5 bases and the J gene end by 1 base; junction bases not matched to a gene: 10. The germline gives CDR1 MNHEY, CDR2 SMNVEV (reference sequence). CDR3 nucleotide sequence: TGTGCCAGCAGTCCAGACATCGGGACTAGTTCCTACAATGAGCAGTTCTTC. Translating gives CASSPDIGTSSYNEQFF.

J is TRBJ2-1 and V is TRBV27, with 16 bases matching TRBD2. J lost 9 bases, V lost 3 bases, and 5 bases had no gene match. The CDR3 is 16 amino acids. CDR1 and CDR2 from the germline V gene are MNHEY and SMNVEV (reference sequence). The CDR3 DNA sequence: TGTGCCAGCAGTTTCGGGACTAGCGGGGGGGCAAGTGAGCAGTTCTTC. Translated, it gives CASSFGTSGGASEQFF.

The chain links TRBV25-1 to TRBJ1-5; D gene uncertain. Trimming took 1 base from V and 5 from J, leaving 6 bases between them. This CDR3 has 13 residues. Germline assignment: CDR1 MGHDK and CDR2 SYGVNS. CDR3 amino acids: CASSEFSDQPQHF. The CDR3 region has the DNA TGTGCCAGCAGTGAATTCTCAGATCAGCCCCAGCATTTT.

This chain links TRBV9 with TRBJ2-7, with 11 positions matching TRBD1. Germline CDR1 and CDR2: SGDLS and YYNGEE. The junction had 5 bases not matched to a gene; V was cut back by 3 bases and J by 6 bases. The CDR3 sequence is 14 residues long. Here the CDR3 DNA reads TGTGCCAGCAGCGAGGACAGGGGGCGAGGCGAGCAGTACTTC. This encodes CASSEDRGRGEQYF.

The V and J genes are TRBV28 and TRBJ1-4; D is unclear. Trimming shortened V by 6 bases and J by 8 bases, and 16 bases separated the two germline ends. In germline, CDR1 is MDHEN, CDR2 SYDVKM. The CDR3 extends over 14 amino acids. In DNA form, the CDR3 reads TGTGCCAGCAGCCCCCCCGGCGGAATAGAAAAACTGTTTTTT. The encoded protein is CASSPPGGIEKLFF.

The chain recombines TRBV3-1 (or the pseudogene TRBV3-2) with TRBJ2-5; a weak D match, TRBD2 (5 bases). The germline V gene encodes CDR1 LGHDT and CDR2 YNNKEL (reference sequence). This CDR3 spans 14 amino acids. V gave up 0 bases and J gave up 7 bases, with 12 bases separating them. The CDR3 loop reads CASSQDQYLATQYF. In DNA form, the CDR3 reads TGTGCCAGCAGCCAAGATCAGTATCTAGCGACCCAGTACTTC.

The CDR3 region has the DNA TGTGCCAGCAGCTTAGCGGCAGATATTTGGTATGGCTACACCTTC. It translates to CASSLAADIWYGYTF. The chain links TRBV7-9 to TRBJ1-2; no clear D gene. The V gene's germline CDR1 is SEHNR and CDR2 FQNEAQ (reference sequence). Trimming pared 0 bases from V and 5 bases from J, leaving 13 bases between. This CDR3 spans 15 amino acids.

The chain recombines TRBV18 with TRBJ1-4; 9 bases align to TRBD1. Per the germline V gene, CDR1 is KGHSH and CDR2 is LQKENI. This CDR3 region has 13 residues. V shed 3 bases, J shed 8 bases, and the junction held 1 base outside the gene matches. This CDR3 is CASSPGQGEKLFF. The CDR3 coding sequence is TGTGCCAGCTCACCCGGACAGGGGGAAAAACTGTTTTTT.

This sequence joins TRBV5-1 and TRBJ2-1, with 9 bases aligning to TRBD2. V shed 1 base, J shed 2 bases, and the junction held 4 bases outside the gene matches. The CDR3 sequence is 16 residues long. CDR1 is SGHRS, CDR2 YFSETQ, per germline. CDR3 DNA: TGCGCCAGCAGCTTGTATCCTAGCGGGGCCTACAATGAGCAGTTCTTC. Translation gives CASSLYPSGAYNEQFF.

This clone has just one count. V usage is TRBV5-6 and J usage is TRBJ1-5; the match to TRBD1 covers 8 bases. The germline gives CDR1 SGHDT, CDR2 YYEEEE. With V trimmed by 3 bases and J by 7 bases, 9 bases remained unmatched. This CDR3 is built from 15 residues. The CDR3 region has the DNA TGTGCCAGCAGCTATCGACAGGGGTGGGAGCAGCCCCAGCATTTT. It encodes CASSYRQGWEQPQHF.

The chain links TRBV28 to TRBJ1-5; 9 bases align to TRBD1. CDR1 MDHEN and CDR2 SYDVKM come from the germline V gene. The CDR3 has 15 residues. V shed 3 bases, J shed 4 bases, and the junction held 4 bases outside the gene matches. The CDR3 nucleotides read TGTGCCAGCAGTTTGGGGGACAGGGAAAATCAGCCCCAGCATTTT. It specifies CASSLGDRENQPQHF.

The chain carries TRBV19 and TRBJ1-1; TRBD1 matches at 8 bases. Germline CDR1 LNHDA, CDR2 SQIVND (reference sequence). The CDR3 is made up of 15 amino acids. J lost 4 bases, V lost 7 bases, and 11 bases had no gene match. CDR3 region: CASTRRGQDFTEAFF. The CDR3 DNA follows: TGTGCCAGTACCCGAAGGGGACAGGACTTCACTGAAGCTTTCTTT.

In its sample, this clone was seen a few times. This chain uses TRBV6-4 with TRBJ1-2, with D maybe TRBD1 (6 bases). V was pared by 7 bases and J by 8 bases, with 20 bases between. Germline loops: CDR1 MRHNA, CDR2 SNTAGT. CDR3 length: 14 amino acids. Here the CDR3 reads CASNPRRGAQGYTF. CDR3 nucleotides: TGTGCCAGCAACCCCCGACGGGGGGCGCAAGGCTACACCTTC.

This chain links TRBV28 with TRBJ2-7, with a tentative D call TRBD2 (6 bases). Trimming took 7 bases from V and 4 from J, leaving 14 bases between them. There are 13 residues in the CDR3. Looked up from germline, CDR1 is MDHEN and CDR2 is SYDVKM. The CDR3 nucleotides are TGTGCCAGCATGGGCGGGATACCGTACGAGCAGTACTTC. This encodes CASMGGIPYEQYF.

The chain carries TRBV27 and TRBJ2-7, with 8 bases fitting TRBD2. With V trimmed by 6 bases and J by 4 bases, 5 bases remained unmatched. From germline, CDR1 is MNHEY and CDR2 SMNVEV (reference sequence). The CDR3 consists of 13 residues. Here the CDR3 reads CASSSIAGYEQYF. In DNA form, the CDR3 reads TGTGCCAGCAGCTCCATAGCGGGGTACGAGCAGTACTTC.

This chain links TRBV5-1 with TRBJ2-5; weak D call: TRBD2 (6 bases). Germline V lookup: CDR1 SGHRS, CDR2 YFSETQ. This CDR3 has 16 residues. The V gene lost 0 bases and the J gene lost 5 bases, with 17 bases spanning the gap. CDR3 nucleotides: TGCGCCAGCAGCTTGGCCGGCTGGGAGGAGGGGGAGACCCAGTACTTC. Encoded protein: CASSLAGWEEGETQYF.

This clone was seen only a few times. The gene calls are TRBV6-2 or TRBV6-3 and TRBJ2-1, with 11 nucleotides matching TRBD1. The germline gives CDR1 MNHEY, CDR2 SVGEGT. The CDR3 runs 15 residues. The J segment lost 4 bases and the V segment lost 5 bases, leaving 4 bases of the junction unmatched. CDR3 DNA sequence: TGTGCCAGCAGTCGGGACAGGGGGTCGTACAATGAGCAGTTCTTC. It codes for CASSRDRGSYNEQFF.

The gene calls are TRBV7-9 and TRBJ1-5, with D perhaps matching TRBD1 (6 bases). The CDR3 is 15 amino acids. The germline V gene has CDR1 SEHNR and CDR2 FQNEAQ (reference sequence). V lost 5 bases, J lost 0 bases, and 11 bases lay in between. The CDR3 is CASSHTGYSNQPQHF. CDR3 nucleotide sequence: TGTGCCAGCAGCCACACAGGGTATAGCAATCAGCCCCAGCATTTT.